The clone carrying this T cell receptor beta chain was seen at least ten times. Trimming stripped 9 bases from V and 6 bases from J, with 12 bases between. The CDR3 has 12 residues. This entry comes from a study of T cell repertoires in cytomegalovirus infection. TCRdb redid the calling of the reads with MiXCR, one entry per CDR3 protein. The sample has approximately 630,000 distinct CDR3 sequences; 20% to 25% are singletons. This chain connects TRBV12-3 or TRBV12-4 to TRBJ2-1; D tentatively reads TRBD1 or TRBD2 (6 bases each). The source material was CD8+ T cells from PBMCs. The sequence came from a human donor in good health (CMV status not recorded). Some clones in this sample may be carry-over from other donors' samples. The CDR3 sequence: CASGWGANEQFF. DNA of the CDR3: TGTGCCAGTGGTTGGGGGGCCAATGAGCAGTTCTTC.